Included here is one T cell receptor (beta chain) sequence, with context. This specimen comes from a study of regulatory T cells in long-lasting Graves disease. TCR beta libraries were built with iRepertoire HTBI primers and Arm-PCR of CDR3 regions. TCRdb re-derived calls from the multiplex PCR reads in MiXCR, one entry per CDR3 protein. The table shows about 450,000 distinct CDR3 sequences, with about 14% occurring only once. The CDR3 is 15 residues long. J gave up 3 bases and V 2 bases, and 5 bases lay outside the gene matches. Per germline, CDR1 MDHEN and CDR2 SYDVKM. The time point here: newly diagnosed GD, antithyroid drugs for less than 3 months. Generation of the TCR library employed RNA extracted from PBMCs. The sample was also reused in another study, on T cells in Graves' hyperthyroidism and ophthalmopathy.

This clonotype was obtained from a woman aged 45-65 years with Graves disease. The specimen was peripheral blood mononuclear cells (PBMCs), collected at new diagnosis, from a patient treated with antithyroid drugs. The chain combines TRBV28 with TRBJ2-7; TRBD1 matches at 9 bases. CDR3 region: CASSLPSGQGYEQYF. Written as DNA, the CDR3 is TGTGCCAGCAGTTTACCCTCGGGACAGGGCTACGAGCAGTACTTC.